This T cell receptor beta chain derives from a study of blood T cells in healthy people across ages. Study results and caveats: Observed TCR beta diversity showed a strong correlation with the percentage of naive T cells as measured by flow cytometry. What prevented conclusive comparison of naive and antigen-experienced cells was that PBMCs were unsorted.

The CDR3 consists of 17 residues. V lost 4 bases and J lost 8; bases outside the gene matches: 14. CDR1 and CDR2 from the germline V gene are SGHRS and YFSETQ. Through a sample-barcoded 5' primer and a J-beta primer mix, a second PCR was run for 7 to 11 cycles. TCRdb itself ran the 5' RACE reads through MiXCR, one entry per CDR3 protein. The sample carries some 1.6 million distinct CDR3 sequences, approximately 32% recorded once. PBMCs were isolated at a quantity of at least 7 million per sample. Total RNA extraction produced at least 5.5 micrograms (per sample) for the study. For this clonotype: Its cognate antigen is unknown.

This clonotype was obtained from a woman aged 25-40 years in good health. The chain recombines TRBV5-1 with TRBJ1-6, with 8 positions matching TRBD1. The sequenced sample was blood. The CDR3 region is CASSETPGQGRDSPLHF. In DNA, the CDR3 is TGCGCCAGCAGCGAGACTCCAGGACAGGGACGAGATTCACCCCTCCACTTT. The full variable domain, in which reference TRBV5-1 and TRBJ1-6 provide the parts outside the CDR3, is KAGVTQTPRYLIKTRGQQVTLSCSPISGHRSVSWYQQTPGQGLQFLFEYFSETQRNKGNFPGRFSGRQFSNSRSEMNVSTLELGDSALYLCASSETPGQGRDSPLHFGNGTRLTVT.